This T cell receptor beta chain emerged from a study of radiation and T cells in renal cell carcinoma. As for the study in general: Nephrectomy followed 15 Gy stereotactic body radiation by 4 weeks.

Indicated time point: blood 2 weeks post-SBRT. Treatment specified: 15 Gy SBRT to primary tumor, nephrectomy 4 weeks later. This renal cell carcinoma was of the clear cell type. Study findings and constraints: Baseline intratumoral clonotype presence is unknown without pretreatment biopsies. From baseline, blood top tumor clonotypes peaked at 2 weeks post-radiation.

Data came from immunoSEQ multiplex PCR; TCRdb stores just in-frame clones and leaves some out. The repertoire consists of tens of thousands of clones, with 80% occurring once and the leading ten covering around 30%. As regards this clone: What it binds is unknown.

This CDR3 spans 15 amino acids. V shed 5 bases and J 1 base; nucleotides not matched to a gene: 7. Germline CDR1 and CDR2: SGHRS and YFSETQ. The sample was blood, taken from a patient whose treatment included radiotherapy and nephrectomy. This chain joins TRBV5-1 and TRBJ2-3; TRBD1 aligns across 7 bases. This receptor was obtained from a woman aged 65 to 85 with renal cell carcinoma. The CDR3 region is CASRATGAGTDTQYF. The CDR3 DNA reads TGCGCCAGCAGAGCCACAGGGGCGGGCACAGATACGCAGTATTTT.